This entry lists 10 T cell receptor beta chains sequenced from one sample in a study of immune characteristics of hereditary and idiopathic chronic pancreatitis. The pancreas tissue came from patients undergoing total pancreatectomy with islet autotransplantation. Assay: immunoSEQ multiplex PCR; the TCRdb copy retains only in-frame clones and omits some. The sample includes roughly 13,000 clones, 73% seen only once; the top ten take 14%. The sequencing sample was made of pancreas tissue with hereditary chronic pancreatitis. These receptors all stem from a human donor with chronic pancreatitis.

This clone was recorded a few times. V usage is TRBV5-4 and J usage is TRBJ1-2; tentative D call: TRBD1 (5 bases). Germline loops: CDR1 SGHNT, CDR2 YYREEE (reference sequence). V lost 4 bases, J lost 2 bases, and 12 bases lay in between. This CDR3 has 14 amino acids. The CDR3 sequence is CASSLGDENYGYTF. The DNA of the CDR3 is TGTGCCAGCAGCCTGGGGGACGAAAACTATGGCTACACCTTC.

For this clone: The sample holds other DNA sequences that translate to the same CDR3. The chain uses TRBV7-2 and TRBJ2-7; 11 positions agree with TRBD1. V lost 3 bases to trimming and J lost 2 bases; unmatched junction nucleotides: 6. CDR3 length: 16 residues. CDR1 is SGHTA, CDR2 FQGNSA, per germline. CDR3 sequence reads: CASSFNRDRGTYEQYF. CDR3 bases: TGTGCCAGCAGCTTCAACCGGGACAGGGGGACCTACGAGCAGTACTTC.

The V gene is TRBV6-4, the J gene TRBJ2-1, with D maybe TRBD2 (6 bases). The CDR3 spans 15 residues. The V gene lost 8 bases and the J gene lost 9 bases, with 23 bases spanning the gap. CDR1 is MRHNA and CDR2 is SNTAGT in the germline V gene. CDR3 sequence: CASQGEAGSAGEQFF. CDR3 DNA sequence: TGTGCCAGCCAGGGAGAGGCGGGGTCGGCCGGTGAGCAGTTCTTC.

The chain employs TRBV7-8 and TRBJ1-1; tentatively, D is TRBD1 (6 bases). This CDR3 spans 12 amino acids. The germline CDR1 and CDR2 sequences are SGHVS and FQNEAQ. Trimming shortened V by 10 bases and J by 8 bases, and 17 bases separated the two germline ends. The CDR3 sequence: CATSQGQHEAFF. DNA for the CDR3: TGTGCCACCAGTCAAGGACAGCACGAAGCTTTCTTT. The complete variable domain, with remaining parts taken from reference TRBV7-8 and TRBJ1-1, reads GAGVSQSPRYKVAKRGQDVALRCDPISGHVSLFWYQQALGQGPEFLTYFQNEAQLDKSGLPSDRFFAERPEGSVSTLKIQRTQQEDSAVYLCATSQGQHEAFFGQGTRLTVV.

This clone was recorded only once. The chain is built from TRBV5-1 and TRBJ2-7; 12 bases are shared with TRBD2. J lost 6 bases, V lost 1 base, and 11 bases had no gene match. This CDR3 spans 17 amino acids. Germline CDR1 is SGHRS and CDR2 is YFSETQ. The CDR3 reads CASSLRLAGEGGSEQYF. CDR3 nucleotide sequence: TGCGCCAGCAGCTTGCGACTAGCGGGAGAGGGCGGCAGCGAGCAGTACTTC.

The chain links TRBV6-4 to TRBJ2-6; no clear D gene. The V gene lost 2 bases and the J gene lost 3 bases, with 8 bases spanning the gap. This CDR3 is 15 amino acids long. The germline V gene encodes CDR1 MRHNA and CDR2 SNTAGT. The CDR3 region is CASSDTTNGANVLTF. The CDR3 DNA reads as TGTGCCAGCAGTGACACAACTAATGGGGCCAACGTCCTGACTTTC.

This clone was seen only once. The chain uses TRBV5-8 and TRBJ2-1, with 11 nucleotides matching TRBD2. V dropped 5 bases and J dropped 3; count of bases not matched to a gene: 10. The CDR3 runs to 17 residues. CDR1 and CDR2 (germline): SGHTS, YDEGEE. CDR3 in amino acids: CASSKWGLAEYYNEQFF. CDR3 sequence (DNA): TGTGCCAGCAGTAAATGGGGACTAGCGGAATACTACAATGAGCAGTTCTTC.

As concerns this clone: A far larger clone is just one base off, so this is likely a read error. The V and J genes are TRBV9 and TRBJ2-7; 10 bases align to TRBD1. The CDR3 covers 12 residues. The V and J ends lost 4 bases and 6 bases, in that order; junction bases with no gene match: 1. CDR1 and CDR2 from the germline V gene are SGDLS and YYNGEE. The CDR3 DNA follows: TGTGCCAGCAGCCGGGACAGGGGCGAGCAGTACTTC. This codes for CASSRDRGEQYF.

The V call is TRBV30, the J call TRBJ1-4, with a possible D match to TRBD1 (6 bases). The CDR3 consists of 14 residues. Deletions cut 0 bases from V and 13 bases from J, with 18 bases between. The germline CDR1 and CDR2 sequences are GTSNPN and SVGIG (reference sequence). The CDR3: CAWSVNRAGGRLFF. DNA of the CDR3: TGTGCCTGGAGTGTGAACAGGGCTGGGGGTAGACTGTTTTTT.

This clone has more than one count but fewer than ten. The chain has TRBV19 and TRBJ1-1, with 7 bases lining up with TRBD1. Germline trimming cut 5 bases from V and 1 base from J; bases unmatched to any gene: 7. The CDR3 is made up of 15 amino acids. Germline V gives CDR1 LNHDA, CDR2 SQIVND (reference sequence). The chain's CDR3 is CASSLRQGRNTEAFF. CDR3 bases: TGTGCCAGTAGTCTAAGACAGGGTAGGAACACTGAAGCTTTCTTT.